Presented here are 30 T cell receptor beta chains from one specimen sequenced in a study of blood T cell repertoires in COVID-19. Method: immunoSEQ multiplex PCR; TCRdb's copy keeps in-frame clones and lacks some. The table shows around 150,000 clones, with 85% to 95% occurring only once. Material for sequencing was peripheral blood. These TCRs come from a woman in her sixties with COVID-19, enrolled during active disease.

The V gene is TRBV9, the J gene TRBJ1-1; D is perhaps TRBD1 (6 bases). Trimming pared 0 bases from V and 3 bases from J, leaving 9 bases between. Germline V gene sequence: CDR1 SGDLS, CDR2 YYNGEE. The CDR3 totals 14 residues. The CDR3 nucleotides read TGTGCCAGCAGCGTAGCAGGGGTGGACACTGAAGCTTTCTTT. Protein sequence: CASSVAGVDTEAFF.

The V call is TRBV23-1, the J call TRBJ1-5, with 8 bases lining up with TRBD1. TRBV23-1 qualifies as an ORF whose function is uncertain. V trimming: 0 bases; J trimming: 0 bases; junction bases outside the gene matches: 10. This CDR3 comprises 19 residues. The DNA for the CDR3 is TGCGCCAGCAGTCAATCGTCGAGCCCGGACAGGGATAGCAATCAGCCCCAGCATTTT. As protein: CASSQSSSPDRDSNQPQHF.

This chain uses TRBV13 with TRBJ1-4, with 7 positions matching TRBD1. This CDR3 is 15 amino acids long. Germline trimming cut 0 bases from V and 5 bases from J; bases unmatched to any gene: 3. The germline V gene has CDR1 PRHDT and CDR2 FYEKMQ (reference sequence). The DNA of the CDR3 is TGTGCCAGCAGCTTAGGAGGGGGCCTCAATGAAAAACTGTTTTTT. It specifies CASSLGGGLNEKLFF.

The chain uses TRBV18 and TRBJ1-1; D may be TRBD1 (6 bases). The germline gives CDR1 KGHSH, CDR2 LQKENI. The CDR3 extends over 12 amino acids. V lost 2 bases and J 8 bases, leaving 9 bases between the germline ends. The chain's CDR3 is CASSPSDREAFF. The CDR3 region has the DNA TGTGCCAGCTCACCAAGTGACAGGGAAGCTTTCTTT.

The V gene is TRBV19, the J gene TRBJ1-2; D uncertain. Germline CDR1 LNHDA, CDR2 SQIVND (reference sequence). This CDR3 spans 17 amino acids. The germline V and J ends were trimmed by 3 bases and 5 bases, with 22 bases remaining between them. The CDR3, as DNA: TGTGCCAGTAGTATTGAGGTCAGCCACCCTCGTATGTATGGCTACACCTTC. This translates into CASSIEVSHPRMYGYTF.

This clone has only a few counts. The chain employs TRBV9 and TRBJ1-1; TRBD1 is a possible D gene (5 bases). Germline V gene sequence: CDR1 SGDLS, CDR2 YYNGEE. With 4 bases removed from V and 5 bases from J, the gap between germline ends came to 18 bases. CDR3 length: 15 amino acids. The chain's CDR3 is CASSPLSGGGTEAFF. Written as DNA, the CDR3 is TGTGCCAGCAGCCCACTCTCCGGGGGAGGGACTGAAGCTTTCTTT.

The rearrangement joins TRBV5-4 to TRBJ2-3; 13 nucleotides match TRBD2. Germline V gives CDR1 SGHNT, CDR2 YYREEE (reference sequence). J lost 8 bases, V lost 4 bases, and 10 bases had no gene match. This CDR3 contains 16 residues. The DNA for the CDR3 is TGTGCCAGCAGCGCGACTAGCGGGGGGCCCGGGGGTACGCAGTATTTT. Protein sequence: CASSATSGGPGGTQYF.

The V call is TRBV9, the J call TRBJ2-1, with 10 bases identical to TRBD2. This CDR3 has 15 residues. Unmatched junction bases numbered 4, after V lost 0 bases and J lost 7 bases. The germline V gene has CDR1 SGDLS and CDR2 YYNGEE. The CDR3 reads CASSVGSGGANEQFF. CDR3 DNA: TGTGCCAGCAGCGTAGGCAGCGGGGGGGCTAATGAGCAGTTCTTC.

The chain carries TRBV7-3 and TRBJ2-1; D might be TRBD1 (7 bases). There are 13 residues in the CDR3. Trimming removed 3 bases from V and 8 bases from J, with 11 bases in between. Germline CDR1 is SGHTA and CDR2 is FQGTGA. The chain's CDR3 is CASSFGGGYEQFF. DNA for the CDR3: TGTGCCAGCAGCTTTGGAGGGGGCTATGAGCAGTTCTTC. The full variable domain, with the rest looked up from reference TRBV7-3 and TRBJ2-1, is GAGVSQTPSNKVTEKGKYVELRCDPISGHTALYWYRQSLGQGPEFLIYFQGTGAADDSGLPNDRFFAVRPEGSVSTLKIQRTERGDSAVYLCASSFGGGYEQFFGPGTRLTVL.

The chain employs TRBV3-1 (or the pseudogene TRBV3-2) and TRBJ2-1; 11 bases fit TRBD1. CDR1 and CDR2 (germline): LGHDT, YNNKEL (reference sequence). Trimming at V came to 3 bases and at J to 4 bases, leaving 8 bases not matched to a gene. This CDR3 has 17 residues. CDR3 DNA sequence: TGTGCCAGCAGCCAGGAGAGGACAGGGGGCTGGTACAATGAGCAGTTCTTC. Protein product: CASSQERTGGWYNEQFF.

CDR3: CASSTTAGTGMPEAFF. The CDR3 bases are TGTGCCAGCAGTACCACGGCCGGGACAGGGATGCCTGAAGCTTTCTTT. The chain links TRBV6-6 to TRBJ1-1, with TRBD1 identical over 9 bases. The trim removed 5 bases at V and 6 bases at J, leaving 13 bases unmatched. This CDR3 contains 16 residues. In germline, CDR1 is MNHNY, CDR2 SVGAGI (reference sequence).

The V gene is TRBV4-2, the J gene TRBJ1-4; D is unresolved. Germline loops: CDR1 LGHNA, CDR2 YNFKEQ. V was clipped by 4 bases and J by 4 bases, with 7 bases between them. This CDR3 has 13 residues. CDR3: CASSRTDNEKLFF. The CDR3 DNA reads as TGTGCCAGCAGCCGCACAGATAATGAAAAACTGTTTTTT.

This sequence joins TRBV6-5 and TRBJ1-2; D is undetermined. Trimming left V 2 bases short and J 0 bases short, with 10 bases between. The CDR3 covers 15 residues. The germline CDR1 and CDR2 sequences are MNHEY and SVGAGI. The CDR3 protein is CASSYLPRTNYGYTF. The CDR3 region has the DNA TGTGCCAGCAGTTACCTACCCCGTACTAACTATGGCTACACCTTC.

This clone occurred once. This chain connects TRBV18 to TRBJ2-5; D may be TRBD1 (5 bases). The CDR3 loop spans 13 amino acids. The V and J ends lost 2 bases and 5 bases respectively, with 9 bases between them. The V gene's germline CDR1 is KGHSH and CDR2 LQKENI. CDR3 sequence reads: CASSPDSGETQYF. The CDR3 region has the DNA TGTGCCAGCTCACCAGACAGTGGGGAGACCCAGTACTTC.

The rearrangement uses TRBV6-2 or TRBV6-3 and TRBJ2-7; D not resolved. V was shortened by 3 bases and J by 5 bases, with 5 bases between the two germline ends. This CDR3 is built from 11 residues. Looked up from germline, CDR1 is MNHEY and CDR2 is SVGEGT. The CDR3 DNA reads TGTGCCAGCAGTTATCCCAACGAGCAGTACTTC. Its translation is CASSYPNEQYF.

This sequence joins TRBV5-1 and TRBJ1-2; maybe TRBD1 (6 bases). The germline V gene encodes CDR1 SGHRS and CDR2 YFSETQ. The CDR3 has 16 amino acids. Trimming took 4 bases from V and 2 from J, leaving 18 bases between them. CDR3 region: CASSAYREMANYGYTF. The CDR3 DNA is TGCGCCAGCAGCGCCTACAGGGAGATGGCCAACTATGGCTACACCTTC.

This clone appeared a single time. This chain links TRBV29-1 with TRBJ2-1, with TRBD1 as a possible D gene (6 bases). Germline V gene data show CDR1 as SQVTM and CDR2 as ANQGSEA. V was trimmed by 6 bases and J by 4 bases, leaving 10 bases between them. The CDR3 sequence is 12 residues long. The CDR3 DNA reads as TGCAGCGTCCGACAGGAGTACAATGAGCAGTTCTTC. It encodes CSVRQEYNEQFF.

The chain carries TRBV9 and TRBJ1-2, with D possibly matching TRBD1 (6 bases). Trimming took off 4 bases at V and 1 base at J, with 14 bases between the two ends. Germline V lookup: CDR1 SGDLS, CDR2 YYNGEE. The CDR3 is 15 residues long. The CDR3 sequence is CASSPKRTDNYGYTF. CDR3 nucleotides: TGTGCCAGCAGCCCCAAGCGGACAGATAACTATGGCTACACCTTC.

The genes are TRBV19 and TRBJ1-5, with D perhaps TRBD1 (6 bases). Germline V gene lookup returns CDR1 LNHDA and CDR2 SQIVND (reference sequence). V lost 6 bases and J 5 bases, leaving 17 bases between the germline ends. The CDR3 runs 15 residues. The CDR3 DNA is TGTGCCAGTAGCCGGACAGAATCCGGTTATCAGCCCCAGCATTTT. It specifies CASSRTESGYQPQHF.

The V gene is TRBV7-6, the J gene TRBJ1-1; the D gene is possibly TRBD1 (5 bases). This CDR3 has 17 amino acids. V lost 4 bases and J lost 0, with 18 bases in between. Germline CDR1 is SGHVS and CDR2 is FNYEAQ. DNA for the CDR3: TGTGCCAGCAGCTCTAAGGACACTATCAGCATGAACACTGAAGCTTTCTTT. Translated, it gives CASSSKDTISMNTEAFF.

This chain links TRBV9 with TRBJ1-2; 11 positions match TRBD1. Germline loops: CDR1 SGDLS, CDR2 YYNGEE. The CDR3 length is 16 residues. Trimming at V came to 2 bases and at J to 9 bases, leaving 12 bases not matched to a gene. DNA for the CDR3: TGTGCCAGCAGCGTGGTACCGGGACAGGGGGGTTATAGCTACACCTTC. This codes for CASSVVPGQGGYSYTF.

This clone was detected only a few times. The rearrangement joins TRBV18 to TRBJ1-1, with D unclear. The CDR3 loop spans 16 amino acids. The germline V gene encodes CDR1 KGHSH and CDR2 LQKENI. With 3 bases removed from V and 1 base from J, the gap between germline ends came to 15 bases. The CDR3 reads CASSPREGRGNTEAFF. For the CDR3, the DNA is TGTGCCAGCTCACCCCGGGAAGGCAGAGGGAACACTGAAGCTTTCTTT.

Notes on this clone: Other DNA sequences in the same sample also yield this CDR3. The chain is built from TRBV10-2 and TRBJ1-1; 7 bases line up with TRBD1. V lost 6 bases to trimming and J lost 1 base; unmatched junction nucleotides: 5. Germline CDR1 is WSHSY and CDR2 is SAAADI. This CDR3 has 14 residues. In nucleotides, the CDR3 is TGCGCCAGCAGGGAACGACAGGGGAACACTGAAGCTTTCTTT. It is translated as CASRERQGNTEAFF.

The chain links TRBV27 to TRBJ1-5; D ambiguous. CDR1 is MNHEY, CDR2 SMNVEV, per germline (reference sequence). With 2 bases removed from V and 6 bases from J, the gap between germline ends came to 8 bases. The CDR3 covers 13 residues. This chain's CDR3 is CASSLEVFQPQHF. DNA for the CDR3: TGTGCCAGCAGTTTAGAGGTATTTCAGCCCCAGCATTTT.

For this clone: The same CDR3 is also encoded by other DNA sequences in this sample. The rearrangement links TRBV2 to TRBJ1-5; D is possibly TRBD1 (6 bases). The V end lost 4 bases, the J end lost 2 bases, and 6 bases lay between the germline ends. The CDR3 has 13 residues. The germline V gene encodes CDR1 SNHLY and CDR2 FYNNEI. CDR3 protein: CASSGQGNQPQHF. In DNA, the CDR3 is TGTGCCAGCAGTGGACAGGGCAATCAGCCCCAGCATTTT. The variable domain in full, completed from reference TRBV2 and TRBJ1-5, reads EPEVTQTPSHQVTQMGQEVILRCVPISNHLYFYWYRQILGQKVEFLVSFYNNEISEKSEIFDDQFSVERPDGSNFTLKIRSTKLEDSAMYFCASSGQGNQPQHFGDGTRLSIL.

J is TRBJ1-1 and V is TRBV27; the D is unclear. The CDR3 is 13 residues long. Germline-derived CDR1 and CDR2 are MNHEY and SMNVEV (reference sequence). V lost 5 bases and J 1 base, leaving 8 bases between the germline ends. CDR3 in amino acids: CASSLTTNTEAFF. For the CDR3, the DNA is TGTGCCAGCAGTCTCACAACGAACACTGAAGCTTTCTTT.

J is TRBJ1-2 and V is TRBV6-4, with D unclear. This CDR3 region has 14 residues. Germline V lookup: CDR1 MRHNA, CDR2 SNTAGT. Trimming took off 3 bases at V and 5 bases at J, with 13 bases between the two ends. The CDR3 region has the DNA TGTGCCAGCAGTGAGTTCGGAGGCACGTATGGCTACACCTTC. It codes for CASSEFGGTYGYTF.

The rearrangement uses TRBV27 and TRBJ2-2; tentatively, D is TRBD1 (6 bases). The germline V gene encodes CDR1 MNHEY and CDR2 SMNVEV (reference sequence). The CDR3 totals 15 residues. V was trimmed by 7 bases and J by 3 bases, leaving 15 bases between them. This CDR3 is CASTLTGPDTGELFF. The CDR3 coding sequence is TGTGCCAGCACCTTGACAGGACCTGACACCGGGGAGCTGTTTTTT.

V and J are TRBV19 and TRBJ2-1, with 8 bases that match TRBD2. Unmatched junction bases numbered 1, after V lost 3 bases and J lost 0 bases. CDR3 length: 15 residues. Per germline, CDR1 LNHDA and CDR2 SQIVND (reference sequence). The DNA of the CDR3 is TGTGCCAGTAGTATGGGACTAGGCTCCTACAATGAGCAGTTCTTC. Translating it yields CASSMGLGSYNEQFF.

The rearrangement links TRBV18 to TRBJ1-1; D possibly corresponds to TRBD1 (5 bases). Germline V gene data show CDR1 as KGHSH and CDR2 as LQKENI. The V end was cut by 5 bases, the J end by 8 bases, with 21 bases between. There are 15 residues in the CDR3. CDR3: CASSEMGNTGKEAFF. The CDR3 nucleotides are TGTGCCAGCTCAGAGATGGGAAATACAGGAAAAGAAGCTTTCTTT.